The rows below give T cell receptor beta chains drawn from one sample of a study of T-cell memory formation after mild COVID-19. TCRdb re-called the 5' RACE reads through MiXCR, storing one row per CDR3 protein. The profile shows about 140,000 distinct CDR3 sequences, 14% of them singletons. The source material was PBMCs or a T cell subset sorted from them (not recorded which). These TCRs come from an adult woman who had mild COVID-19 (a few samples of this study predate the infection). Cell type and time point are not known. The CDR3 runs from the conserved cysteine through the conserved F or W. D genes are given only for firm matches. Some rows mark clone size as missing; the rest say once, few, many or name a class of expanded clone.

size	D	J	V	CDR3	DNA
few	TRBD1	TRBJ1-1	TRBV5-4	CASSPSGGLYTEAFF	TGTGCCAGCAGCCCATCAGGGGGCCTATATACTGAAGCTTTCTTT
few	.	TRBJ1-1	TRBV29-1	CSVDPGMNTEAFF	TGCAGCGTTGACCCGGGGATGAACACTGAAGCTTTCTTT
many	.	TRBJ2-2	TRBV5-1	CASSPRWEAANTGELFF	TGCGCCAGCAGCCCGCGTTGGGAGGCGGCGAACACCGGGGAGCTGTTTTTT
.	.	TRBJ2-5	TRBV11-1	CASSLAGPPAAYQETQYF	TGTGCCAGCAGCTTAGCCGGGCCCCCGGCGGCGTACCAAGAGACCCAGTACTTC
many	TRBD2	TRBJ2-7	TRBV30	CAWSPILWVAGGGLDEQYF	TGTGCCTGGAGTCCAATCCTGTGGGTAGCGGGAGGAGGATTGGACGAGCAGTACTTC
few	TRBD1	TRBJ2-1	TRBV7-8	CASSTLSTGVNNEQFF	TGTGCCAGCAGCACCCTATCGACAGGGGTTAACAATGAGCAGTTCTTC
many	.	TRBJ2-4	TRBV29-1	CSVEGPSENIQYF	TGCAGCGTTGAAGGGCCCAGTGAAAACATTCAGTACTTC
.	.	TRBJ1-5	TRBV24-1	CATSDLEQNQPQHF	TGTGCCACCAGTGATTTGGAACAAAATCAGCCCCAGCATTTT
.	TRBD2	TRBJ2-1	TRBV27	CASSLLSSGRYSYNEQFF	TGTGCCAGCAGTTTATTATCTAGCGGGAGGTACTCCTACAATGAGCAGTTCTTC
many	TRBD2	TRBJ2-7	TRBV29-1	CSVHLAGDKAYEQYF	TGCAGCGTCCATCTAGCGGGGGACAAAGCCTACGAGCAGTACTTC
many	.	TRBJ2-3	TRBV7-9	CASSLVVGPDTQYF	TGTGCCAGCAGCTTAGTTGTTGGGCCAGATACGCAGTATTTT
.	.	TRBJ1-5	TRBV19	CASTWAATARQPQHF	TGTGCCAGTACTTGGGCAGCAACTGCCAGACAGCCCCAGCATTTT
.	.	TRBJ2-7	TRBV6-2/TRBV6-3	CASAGQTHTYEQYF	TGTGCCAGCGCCGGACAGACTCACACCTACGAGCAGTACTTC
many	TRBD2	TRBJ2-7	TRBV12-3/TRBV12-4	CASSFGGLVVEQYF	TGTGCCAGCAGTTTTGGGGGACTAGTAGTCGAGCAGTACTTC
few	.	TRBJ1-1	TRBV25-1	CASSESTVDRMNTEAFF	TGTGCCAGCAGTGAATCTACCGTCGACAGGATGAACACTGAAGCTTTCTTT
many	TRBD2	TRBJ2-7	TRBV7-9	CASSPSGYEQYF	TGTGCCAGCAGCCCTAGCGGATACGAGCAGTACTTC
.	.	TRBJ2-1	TRBV4-3	CASSPSPRNNEQFF	TGCGCCAGCAGCCCTAGCCCCCGAAACAATGAGCAGTTCTTC
.	.	TRBJ2-7	TRBV7-6	CASTRDTFSYEQYF	TGTGCCAGCACCCGGGACACCTTTTCCTACGAGCAGTACTTC
.	.	TRBJ2-3	TRBV19	CASSILDSSTDTQYF	TGTGCCAGTAGTATCCTTGACTCCAGCACAGATACGCAGTATTTT
few	TRBD2	TRBJ2-7	TRBV4-1	CASSQDVSGGLYEQYF	TGCGCCAGCAGCCAAGATGTCAGCGGGGGTTTGTACGAGCAGTACTTC
.	.	TRBJ2-7	TRBV4-1	CASSQVQAWTTSYEQYF	TGCGCCAGCAGCCAAGTACAGGCTTGGACTACTTCTTACGAGCAGTACTTC
many	.	TRBJ1-5	TRBV20-1	CSARDPREDQPQHF	TGCAGTGCTAGAGATCCGAGGGAGGATCAGCCCCAGCATTTT
.	TRBD1	TRBJ2-1	TRBV27	CASSLGQGAYNEQFF	TGTGCCAGCAGCCTTGGACAGGGTGCCTACAATGAGCAGTTCTTC
.	.	TRBJ2-2	TRBV9	CASSVSGGSGELFF	TGTGCCAGCAGCGTATCCGGGGGTTCGGGGGAGCTGTTTTTT